Following are 3 T cell receptor beta chains from one sample sequenced in a study of sequential checkpoint blockade in melanoma. Treatment: randomized to nivolumab then ipilimumab (arm A) or the reverse (arm B). The table came from immunoSEQ multiplex PCR; TCRdb's copy has only in-frame clones and leaves some out. The sample carries about 14,000 clones, roughly four fifths recorded once. The sequencing here drew on CD8+ T cells sorted from blood (inferred from file names), taken from a patient given nivolumab and ipilimumab in sequence. The receptor set was obtained from a human donor with melanoma.

This clone was seen once. CDR3 amino acids: CASSRGFEQYF. The CDR3 region has the DNA TGTGCCAGCAGCCGAGGATTCGAGCAGTACTTC. The rearrangement uses TRBV27 and TRBJ2-7, with unresolved D. This CDR3 comprises 11 residues. Trimming removed 6 bases at V and 6 bases at J, with 9 bases between. Germline V gene lookup returns CDR1 MNHEY and CDR2 SMNVEV (reference sequence).

V usage is TRBV7-2 and J usage is TRBJ2-2, with a weak D call TRBD1 (5 bases). Germline CDR1 is SGHTA and CDR2 is FQGNSA. This CDR3 spans 14 amino acids. The ends were cut back, 5 bases at V and 3 bases at J, with 10 bases in the middle. The CDR3 is CASSILTDTGELFF. The DNA of the CDR3 is TGTGCCAGCAGCATATTGACAGACACCGGGGAGCTGTTTTTT.

Only one count was recorded for this clone. The genes are TRBV27 and TRBJ2-7; D is possibly TRBD1 (6 bases). The V gene lost 4 bases and the J gene lost 2 bases, with 12 bases spanning the gap. The CDR3 runs to 14 residues. Germline CDR1 MNHEY, CDR2 SMNVEV (reference sequence). The CDR3 nucleotides read TGTGCCAGCAGTTGGGTAGGGGGACCCTACGAGCAGTACTTC. It codes for CASSWVGGPYEQYF.